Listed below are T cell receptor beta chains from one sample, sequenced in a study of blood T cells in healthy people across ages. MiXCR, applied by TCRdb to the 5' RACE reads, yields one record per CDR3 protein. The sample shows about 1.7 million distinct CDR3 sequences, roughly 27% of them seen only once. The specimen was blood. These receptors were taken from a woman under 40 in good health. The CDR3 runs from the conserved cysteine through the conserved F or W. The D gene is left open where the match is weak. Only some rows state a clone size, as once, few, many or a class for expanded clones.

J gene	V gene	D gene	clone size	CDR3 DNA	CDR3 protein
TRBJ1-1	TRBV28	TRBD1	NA	TGTGCCAGCAGTTTAGACCGGACAGGGGGCTCCAGGACTGAAGCTTTCTTT	CASSLDRTGGSRTEAFF
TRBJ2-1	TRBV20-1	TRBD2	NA	TGCAGTGCTAGAGTCCCGGGACTAGCGGGATTTGGTGAGCAGTTCTTC	CSARVPGLAGFGEQFF
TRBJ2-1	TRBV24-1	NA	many	TGTGCCACCAGTGACGGCGGGACACCCGACTACAATGAGCAGTTCTTC	CATSDGGTPDYNEQFF
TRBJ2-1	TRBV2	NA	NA	TGTGCCAGCAGTGCGCAGGCCTACAATGAGCAGTTCTTC	CASSAQAYNEQFF
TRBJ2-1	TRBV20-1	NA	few	TGCAGTGCTAGAGAGCCAAACTCCTACAATGAGCAGTTCTTC	CSAREPNSYNEQFF
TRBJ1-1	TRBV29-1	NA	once	TGCAGCGTAAGTGTAACGACCACTGAAGCTTTCTTT	CSVSVTTTEAFF
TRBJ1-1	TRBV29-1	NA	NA	TGCAGCGTCCCCTCGGGTAGGGACACTGAAGCTTTCTTT	CSVPSGRDTEAFF
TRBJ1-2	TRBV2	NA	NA	TGTGCCAGCAGTGAAGAAAAGACCACGACGACGGGCTACACCTTC	CASSEEKTTTTGYTF
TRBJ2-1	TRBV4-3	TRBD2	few	TGCGCCAGCAGCCAAGATTATCAGCGGGAGTACAATGAGCAGTTCTTC	CASSQDYQREYNEQFF
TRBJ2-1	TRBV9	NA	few	TGTGCCAGCAGCCCCCCGGGTGCGGGACCTTACAATGAGCAGTTCTTC	CASSPPGAGPYNEQFF
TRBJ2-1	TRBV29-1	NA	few	TGCAGCGTTCCAGCGGCGGGTTACAATGAGCAGTTCTTC	CSVPAAGYNEQFF
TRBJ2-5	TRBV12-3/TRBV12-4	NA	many	TGTGCCAGCAGTCCGCGCACGGGGGCGGGGACCCAGTACTTC	CASSPRTGAGTQYF
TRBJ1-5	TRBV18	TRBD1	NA	TGTGCCAGCTCACCGGTGAACACCGGGACAGGGGTTGGTCAGCCCCAGCATTTT	CASSPVNTGTGVGQPQHF
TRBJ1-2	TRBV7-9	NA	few	TGTGCCAGCACTCGACCCCGTTTGGACGACAGTCGTGGCTACACCTTC	CASTRPRLDDSRGYTF
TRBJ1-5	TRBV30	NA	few	TGTGCCTGGACGGACAATCAAATAAATCAGCCCCAGCATTTT	CAWTDNQINQPQHF
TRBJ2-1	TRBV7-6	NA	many	TGTGCCAGCAGCCCCCGCGTGGGGGATGAGCAGTTCTTC	CASSPRVGDEQFF
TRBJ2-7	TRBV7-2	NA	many	TGTGCCAGCAGCTTGGCTTCTAGCGCCGAGCAGTACTTC	CASSLASSAEQYF
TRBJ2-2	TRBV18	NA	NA	TGTGCCAGCTCACCACCAAATGACAGGAGTACCGGGGAGCTGTTTTTT	CASSPPNDRSTGELFF
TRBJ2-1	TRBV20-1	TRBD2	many	TGCAGTGCCTTAATGGCGGGAGCAACCTACAATGAGCAGTTCTTC	CSALMAGATYNEQFF
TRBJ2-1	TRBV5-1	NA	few	TGCGCCAGCAGCCCCCGACCCGGGACGTCACCCTACAATGAGCAGTTCTTC	CASSPRPGTSPYNEQFF
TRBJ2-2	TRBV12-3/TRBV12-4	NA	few	TGTGCCAGCAGTTTAGTGGCCGGGGGCAACACCGGGGAGCTGTTTTTT	CASSLVAGGNTGELFF
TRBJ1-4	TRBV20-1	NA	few	TGCAGTGCTAGAGTAGGAGGGGGGGTTGAAAAACTGTTTTTT	CSARVGGGVEKLFF
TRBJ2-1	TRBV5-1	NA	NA	TGCACCAGCAGCCCGGAAGGGTGGCGGGCCAATGAGCAGTTCTTC	CTSSPEGWRANEQFF
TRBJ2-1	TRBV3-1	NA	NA	TGTGCCAGCAACCAAGATTATCGGCAGAACAATGAGCAGTTCTTC	CASNQDYRQNNEQFF
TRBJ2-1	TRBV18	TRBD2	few	TGTGCCAGCCAGCTCACCGCACTAGCGGGAGTCAATGAGCAGTTCTTC	CASQLTALAGVNEQFF
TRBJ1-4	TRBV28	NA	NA	TGTGCCAGCAGTTTATCCGGGGGCTGGAGTGAAAAACTGTTTTTT	CASSLSGGWSEKLFF
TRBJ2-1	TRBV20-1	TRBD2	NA	TGCAGTGCCCTCCCCCGGGGGGGCCCCCCCGCGAGGTACAATGAGCAGTTCTTC	CSALPRGGPPARYNEQFF
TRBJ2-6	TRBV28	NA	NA	TGTGCCAGCAGTTTCCGACCGCAGACTTCTGGGGCCAACGTCCTGACTTTC	CASSFRPQTSGANVLTF
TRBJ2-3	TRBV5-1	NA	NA	TGCGCCAGCAGCTTAAGACTAGACCCAACAGATACGCAGTATTTT	CASSLRLDPTDTQYF
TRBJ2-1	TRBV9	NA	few	TGTGCCAGCAGCTCGGGCGGGAACACCTACAATGAGCAGTTCTTC	CASSSGGNTYNEQFF
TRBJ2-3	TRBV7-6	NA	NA	TGTACCAGCAGCTCTTCGTCTCGCAGCACAGATACGCAGTATTTT	CTSSSSSRSTDTQYF